Below are 21 T cell receptor beta chains sequenced from a single sample in a study of cytomegalovirus exposure and HLA in healthy donors. Amplification used 60 Vbeta primers and 13 Jbeta primers. The protocol was immunoSEQ multiplex PCR, while the TCRdb copy is restricted to in-frame clones and leaves out a portion. The sample has 100,000 to 150,000 clones; about 80% are singletons. Sequenced: PBMCs. The receptors were gathered from a middle-aged man in good health and CMV-seronegative.

Regarding this clone: The sample has other DNA sequences that encode this CDR3 too. V is TRBV13 and J is TRBJ1-5; the D gene is possibly TRBD1 (5 bases). Trimming took off 5 bases at V and 5 bases at J, with 19 bases between the two ends. The V gene's germline CDR1 is PRHDT and CDR2 FYEKMQ (reference sequence). The CDR3 runs 16 residues. The CDR3 region has the DNA TGTGCCAGCAGCCCGGGGCAGGGAGGAGGTGATCAGCCCCAGCATTTT. This codes for CASSPGQGGGDQPQHF.

The chain employs TRBV5-1 and TRBJ2-5, with TRBD2 matching over 8 bases. CDR1 is SGHRS and CDR2 is YFSETQ in the germline V gene. The V and J ends lost 0 bases and 1 base, in that order; junction bases with no gene match: 11. CDR3 length equals 18 residues. CDR3 protein: CASSLALTGGTLQETQYF. The CDR3, as DNA: TGCGCCAGCAGCTTGGCCCTTACGGGAGGGACGCTCCAAGAGACCCAGTACTTC.

This clone was found once. The chain employs TRBV2 and TRBJ2-7; unclear D gene. Germline-derived CDR1 and CDR2 are SNHLY and FYNNEI. This CDR3 is built from 11 residues. The V end was cut by 6 bases, the J end by 3 bases, with 6 bases between. As DNA, the CDR3 is TGTGCCAGCAGAATCTACTACGAGCAGTACTTC. It codes for CASRIYYEQYF.

The chain couples TRBV7-8 to TRBJ2-2; 9 bases agree with TRBD1. Germline V gene sequence: CDR1 SGHVS, CDR2 FQNEAQ. V was pared by 9 bases and J by 3 bases, with 5 bases of the junction left unmatched. The CDR3 is made up of 14 amino acids. CDR3 bases: TGTGCCAGTACAGGGGGCATGTACACCGGGGAGCTGTTTTTT. This gives the protein CASTGGMYTGELFF.

J is TRBJ2-7 and V is TRBV2; TRBD2 matches at 8 bases. From germline, CDR1 is SNHLY and CDR2 FYNNEI. This CDR3 has 15 amino acids. The V gene end was trimmed by 6 bases and the J gene end by 3 bases; junction bases not matched to a gene: 10. CDR3 sequence: CASRSLAGNIYEQYF. The CDR3 nucleotides read TGTGCCAGCAGATCCCTAGCGGGTAATATCTACGAGCAGTACTTC.

The rearrangement uses TRBV5-1 and TRBJ2-5; the match to TRBD1 covers 7 bases. V lost 0 bases, J lost 2 bases, and 10 bases stayed unmatched. Per germline, CDR1 SGHRS and CDR2 YFSETQ. There are 17 residues in the CDR3. The CDR3 sequence: CASSLVQLTGYQETQYF. The CDR3 coding sequence is TGCGCCAGCAGCTTGGTCCAGCTGACAGGGTATCAAGAGACCCAGTACTTC.

The chain combines TRBV27 with TRBJ2-1; TRBD1 aligns across 9 bases. The CDR3 covers 13 residues. The J segment lost 7 bases and the V segment lost 6 bases, leaving 4 bases of the junction unmatched. Germline loops: CDR1 MNHEY, CDR2 SMNVEV (reference sequence). The CDR3 DNA sequence: TGTGCCAGCAGGGGACAGGGTAAGAATGAGCAGTTCTTC. It codes for CASRGQGKNEQFF.

As DNA, the CDR3 is TGCGCCAGCAGCTTCCTCCCCCAGGGGAGGGGGGAGACCCAGTACTTC. Translated, it gives CASSFLPQGRGETQYF. The chain joins TRBV5-1 to TRBJ2-5; TRBD2 might be the D (7 bases). V gave up 2 bases and J gave up 5 bases, with 19 bases separating them. This CDR3 spans 16 amino acids. The germline gives CDR1 SGHRS, CDR2 YFSETQ.

Turning to this clone: The junction departs from germline at one end; a sequencing error may be responsible. The V call is TRBV6-4, the J call TRBJ1-3; the match to TRBD1 covers 11 bases. The CDR3 has 12 amino acids. The V gene's germline CDR1 is MRHNA and CDR2 SNTAGT. CDR3 nucleotides: TGCGGACAGGGGGCTTCTGGAAACACCATATATTTT. Translated: CGQGASGNTIYF.

The CDR3 reads CASAVGGADEQYF. DNA for the CDR3: TGCGCCAGCGCCGTCGGGGGGGCGGACGAGCAGTACTTC. The chain recombines TRBV5-1 with TRBJ2-7; 8 nucleotides match TRBD2. CDR1 and CDR2 (germline): SGHRS, YFSETQ. This CDR3 contains 13 residues. Trimming cost V 7 bases and J 5 bases; bases outside gene matches: 8.

This chain connects TRBV5-4 to TRBJ2-6; a possible D gene is TRBD1 (5 bases). The V and J ends lost 7 bases and 0 bases respectively, with 17 bases between them. This CDR3 has 17 amino acids. Germline assignment: CDR1 SGHNT and CDR2 YYREEE (reference sequence). The CDR3 loop reads CASASTPTGSGANVLTF. CDR3 sequence (DNA): TGTGCCAGCGCCTCAACACCTACAGGCTCTGGGGCCAACGTCCTGACTTTC. Filled out from reference TRBV5-4 and TRBJ2-6, the complete variable domain reads ETGVTQSPTHLIKTRGQQVTLRCSSQSGHNTVSWYQQALGQGPQFIFQYYREEENGRGNFPPRFSGLQFPNYSSELNVNALELDDSALYLCASASTPTGSGANVLTFGAGSRLTVL.

This chain links TRBV7-2 with TRBJ2-3; the match to TRBD1 covers 10 bases. V lost 8 bases, J lost 7 bases, and 9 bases stayed unmatched. Germline V gives CDR1 SGHTA, CDR2 FQGNSA. The CDR3 spans 14 residues. CDR3 loop: CASRRDRGGYTQYF. The CDR3, as DNA: TGTGCCAGCCGCCGGGACAGGGGAGGGTATACGCAGTATTTT.

This chain joins TRBV27 and TRBJ1-6; 7 nucleotides match TRBD1. Germline CDR1 MNHEY, CDR2 SMNVEV (reference sequence). The CDR3 consists of 15 residues. The trim removed 2 bases at V and 10 bases at J, leaving 8 bases unmatched. For the CDR3, the DNA is TGTGCCAGCAGTTTACAAGGGGGCCTAGGATCACCCCTCCACTTT. This translates into CASSLQGGLGSPLHF.

The chain's CDR3 is CASSEGLRGSSSGNTIYF. CDR3 in DNA: TGTGCCAGCAGTGAGGGACTCCGGGGGTCTAGCTCTGGAAACACCATATATTTT. The chain is built from TRBV28 and TRBJ1-3; weak D call: TRBD1 (5 bases). Germline values: CDR1 MDHEN, CDR2 SYDVKM. The CDR3 runs 18 residues. Trimming cost V 5 bases and J 0 bases, with 20 bases left between them. Together with reference TRBV28 and TRBJ1-3, the CDR3 gives the full variable domain: DVKVTQSSRYLVKRTGEKVFLECVQDMDHENMFWYRQDPGLGLRLIYFSYDVKMKEKGDIPEGYSVSREKKERFSLILESASTNQTSMYLCASSEGLRGSSSGNTIYFGEGSWLTVV.

Note on this clone: The same CDR3 is also encoded by other DNA sequences in this sample. This chain links TRBV6-6 with TRBJ2-7; TRBD2 matches 13 bases. The CDR3 loop spans 14 amino acids. Germline V gene sequence: CDR1 MNHNY, CDR2 SVGAGI (reference sequence). V was pared by 6 bases and J by 9 bases, with 8 bases of the junction left unmatched. CDR3 sequence reads: CASSSAGLAGAQYF. CDR3 DNA sequence: TGTGCCAGCAGCTCCGCAGGACTAGCGGGAGCGCAGTACTTC.

The chain has TRBV19 and TRBJ1-2, with 7 bases matching TRBD1. The CDR3 spans 11 residues. Germline V gives CDR1 LNHDA, CDR2 SQIVND (reference sequence). Trimming took 10 bases from V and 7 from J; bases not matched to a gene: 6. The CDR3 coding sequence is TGTGCCACCAACACAGGGGCTGGCTACACCTTC. Encoded protein: CATNTGAGYTF.

This clone turned up a few times. The V gene is TRBV7-2, the J gene TRBJ1-1; TRBD1 matches 7 bases. J was trimmed by 5 bases and V by 3 bases; bases with no gene match: 6. The CDR3 extends over 14 amino acids. CDR1 is SGHTA and CDR2 is FQGNSA in the germline V gene. The CDR3 protein is CASSLDRRGTEAFF. The CDR3 nucleotides are TGTGCCAGCAGCTTGGACAGGAGGGGGACTGAAGCTTTCTTT.

This chain uses TRBV5-1 with TRBJ2-5; 7 nucleotides line up with TRBD1. The CDR3 covers 14 residues. Per germline, CDR1 SGHRS and CDR2 YFSETQ. Germline trimming cut 4 bases from V and 4 bases from J; bases unmatched to any gene: 7. CDR3 sequence reads: CASSAGTEIETQYF. The CDR3 DNA is TGCGCCAGCAGCGCCGGGACAGAAATAGAGACCCAGTACTTC.

This clone was observed a single time. The same CDR3 also results from other DNA sequences found in this sample. This chain connects TRBV19 to TRBJ2-1; 7 bases are a match to TRBD2. V lost 6 bases and J lost 3; bases outside the gene matches: 5. The CDR3 is 14 residues long. Germline CDR1 reads LNHDA; CDR2 reads SQIVND (reference sequence). The CDR3 sequence is CASSRTSGYNEQFF. CDR3 DNA sequence: TGTGCCAGTAGCCGGACTAGTGGCTACAATGAGCAGTTCTTC.

The sample holds one count of this clone. V usage is TRBV18 and J usage is TRBJ1-1; D gene unclear. V was pared by 3 bases and J by 8 bases, with 7 bases between. This CDR3 region has 11 residues. Germline V lookup: CDR1 KGHSH, CDR2 LQKENI. CDR3: CASSPTTEAFF. Here the CDR3 DNA reads TGTGCCAGCTCACCGACAACCGAAGCTTTCTTT.

The DNA for the CDR3 is TGTGCCAGCACCAGCGGGGAAAGGGCGTACGAGCAGTACTTC. This gives the protein CASTSGERAYEQYF. This chain uses TRBV28 with TRBJ2-7, with 7 bases that match TRBD2. The germline V gene encodes CDR1 MDHEN and CDR2 SYDVKM. There are 14 residues in the CDR3. The J segment lost 4 bases and the V segment lost 7 bases, leaving 10 bases of the junction unmatched.